Listed below are T cell receptor beta chains from one sample, sequenced in a study of human T cells and chemical hapten exposure. TCRdb itself ran the RACE reads through MiXCR, one entry per CDR3 protein. The data show roughly 100,000 distinct CDR3 sequences, about 8.8% seen once. The sample was whole blood. The receptors stem from a female donor in good health. Some clones in this sample may be carry-over from other donors' samples. The conserved cysteine and the conserved F or W are not part of the CDR3 here. Size is stated for part of the rows, as once, few or many counts, or as a class when the clone is expanded.

clone_size j_call v_call cdr3_length cdr3_aa
few TRBJ2-7 TRBV9 14 ASSPSPVAGEYEQY
many TRBJ1-6 TRBV7-9 13 ASSLTGDPGAPLH
- TRBJ2-7 TRBV11-2 11 ASSLFFPGEQY
- TRBJ2-7 TRBV7-3 11 ASSLQGNYEQY
- TRBJ1-3 TRBV9 14 ASSVNDISSGNTIY
many TRBJ2-6 TRBV6-2/TRBV6-3 16 ASSPLSGVALGANVLT
few TRBJ2-7 TRBV20-1 12 SATRSGLSYEQY
- TRBJ2-3 TRBV27 13 ASSPLAGVGNTQY
few TRBJ2-5 TRBV28 12 ASSLLGNQETQY
many TRBJ1-4 TRBV28 12 ASSGGTGNEKLF
few TRBJ1-3 TRBV19 14 ASSTGDSISGNTIY
many TRBJ2-5 TRBV9 15 ASSSGTSGIGGETQY
- TRBJ2-7 TRBV5-1 11 ASSLAGLYEQY
many TRBJ2-1 TRBV12-3/TRBV12-4 15 ASRSGRRTWSYNEQF
many TRBJ2-7 TRBV5-1 14 ASSLDSRQGIYEQY
few TRBJ2-3 TRBV29-1 10 SDRDHTDTQY
many TRBJ2-7 TRBV29-1 11 STRAGSSYEQY
- TRBJ1-2 TRBV19 12 ASSIEQQVYGYT
few TRBJ1-2 TRBV2 13 ASSARDRPNYGYT
few TRBJ2-7 TRBV6-2/TRBV6-3 12 ASRPGTGGDEQY
few TRBJ2-7 TRBV6-2/TRBV6-3 13 ASSYSGRSSYEQY
- TRBJ1-5 TRBV28 12 ASSPRRGRQPQH
few TRBJ1-1 TRBV18 12 ASSSGTGSTEAF
few TRBJ2-1 TRBV6-2/TRBV6-3 12 ASTTWTRRGEQF
- TRBJ1-1 TRBV3-1 13 ASSRPRQGFTEAF
many TRBJ2-7 TRBV28 13 ASSLGGTGVYEQY
- TRBJ2-5 TRBV11-2 14 ASSWMTSGAQETQY
- TRBJ1-1 TRBV20-1 9 RGHSNTEAF
few TRBJ2-3 TRBV9 11 ASSVGRTDTQY
- TRBJ2-3 TRBV2 14 ASSAGMTGGPDTQY
few TRBJ2-4 TRBV20-1 11 SARYSGPDIQY
- TRBJ2-2 TRBV7-3 12 ASSLIVDTGELF
few TRBJ2-1 TRBV7-2 17 ASSLGLAGPPHVGNEQF
few TRBJ1-2 TRBV7-9 12 ASHRLGRSYGYT
few TRBJ2-7 TRBV28 12 ASTPPRSSYEQY
few TRBJ2-4 TRBV14 12 ASSQGSRGSIQY
many TRBJ1-1 TRBV7-2 12 ASSLGRGTTEAF
few TRBJ2-1 TRBV7-9 13 ASSTLAASYNEQF
many TRBJ1-5 TRBV29-1 12 SVLTGNSNQPQH
few TRBJ2-2 TRBV29-1 13 SVERASTNTGELF
- TRBJ2-7 TRBV7-8 13 ASSSQGWNLPSDH
many TRBJ2-3 TRBV12-3/TRBV12-4 11 ASSLQGTDTQY
many TRBJ1-2 TRBV27 11 ASSRGQFYGYT
few TRBJ2-5 TRBV11-2 16 ASSSVLKSGRAPKTQY